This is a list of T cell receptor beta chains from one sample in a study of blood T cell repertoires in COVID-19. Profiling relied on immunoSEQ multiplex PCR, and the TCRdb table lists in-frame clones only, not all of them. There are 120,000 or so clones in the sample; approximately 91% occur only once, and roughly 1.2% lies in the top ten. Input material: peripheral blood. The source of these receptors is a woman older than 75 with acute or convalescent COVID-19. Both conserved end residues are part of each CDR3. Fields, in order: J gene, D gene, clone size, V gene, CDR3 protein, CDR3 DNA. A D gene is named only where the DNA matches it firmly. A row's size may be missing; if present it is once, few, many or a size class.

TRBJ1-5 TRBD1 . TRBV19 CASSAPGQGPAQPQHF TGTGCCAGTAGTGCCCCGGGACAGGGTCCGGCTCAGCCCCAGCATTTT
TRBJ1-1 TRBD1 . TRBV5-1 CASSPATGEGGEAFF TGCGCCAGCAGCCCCGCGACAGGGGAGGGAGGTGAAGCTTTCTTT
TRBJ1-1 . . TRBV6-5 CASSGGGWTEAFF TGTGCCAGCAGCGGGGGGGGTTGGACTGAAGCTTTCTTT
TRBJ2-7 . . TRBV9 CASSPMGAGDYEQYF TGTGCCAGCAGCCCCATGGGGGCGGGGGACTACGAGCAGTACTTC
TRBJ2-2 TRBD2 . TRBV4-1 CASRGLAGVGELFF TGCGCCAGCCGTGGACTAGCGGGAGTCGGGGAGCTGTTTTTT
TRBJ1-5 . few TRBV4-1 CASSQGVTGGQPQHF TGCGCCAGCAGCCAAGGGGTGACAGGAGGCCAGCCCCAGCATTTT
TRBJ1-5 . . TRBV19 CASTNVRNQPQHF TGTGCCAGTACTAATGTTCGAAATCAGCCCCAGCATTTT
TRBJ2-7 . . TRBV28 CASSFPPGDSYEQYF TGTGCCAGCAGTTTCCCCCCAGGGGACTCCTACGAGCAGTACTTC
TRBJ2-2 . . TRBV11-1 CASSPWGANTGELFF TGTGCCAGCAGCCCCTGGGGGGCGAACACCGGGGAGCTGTTTTTT
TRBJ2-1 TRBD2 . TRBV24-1 CATSDSRTSGLGNEQFF TGTGCCACCAGTGATTCAAGGACTAGCGGATTAGGCAATGAGCAGTTCTTC
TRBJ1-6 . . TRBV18 CASSPPERGNSPLHF TGTGCCAGCTCACCACCGGAAAGGGGCAATTCACCCCTCCACTTT
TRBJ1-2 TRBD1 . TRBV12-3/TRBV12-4 CASTDRGVGYTF TGTGCCAGCACCGACAGGGGAGTAGGCTACACCTTC
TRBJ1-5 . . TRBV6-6 CASSYGQLYSNQPQHF TGTGCCAGCAGTTACGGACAGCTGTATAGCAATCAGCCCCAGCATTTT
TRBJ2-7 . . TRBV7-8 CASSLLSGNTYEQYF TGTGCCAGCAGCTTACTATCCGGGAACACCTACGAGCAGTACTTC
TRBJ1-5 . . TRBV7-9 CASSLSPLTAQHF TGTGCCAGCAGCTTAAGCCCGTTGACAGCCCAGCATTTT
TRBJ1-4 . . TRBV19 CASTKTGTTNEKLFF TGTGCCAGTACCAAGACAGGCACAACTAATGAAAAACTGTTTTTT
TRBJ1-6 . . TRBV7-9 CASSRVTSWTEDSPLHF TGTGCCAGCAGCCGCGTCACCAGCTGGACAGAAGATTCACCCCTCCACTTT
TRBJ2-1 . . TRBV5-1 CASSLGLVNEQFF TGCGCCAGCAGCTTGGGTCTAGTCAATGAGCAGTTCTTC
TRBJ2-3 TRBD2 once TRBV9 CASSAQLLAGFTDTQYF TGTGCCAGCAGCGCCCAACTACTAGCGGGGTTCACAGATACGCAGTATTTT
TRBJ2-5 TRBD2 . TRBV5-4 CASSSGTSVETQYF TGTGCCAGCAGCAGCGGGACTAGCGTAGAGACCCAGTACTTC
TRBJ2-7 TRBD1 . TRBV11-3 CASSVGQGPYEQYF TGTGCCAGCAGCGTTGGACAGGGCCCCTACGAGCAGTACTTC
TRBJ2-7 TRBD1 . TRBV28 CASTVKGGWREQYF TGTGCCAGCACGGTCAAAGGGGGCTGGCGCGAGCAGTACTTC
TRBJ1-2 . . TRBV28 CASSLKGPGVIGGYTF TGTGCCAGCAGTTTAAAGGGGCCGGGGGTCATAGGTGGCTACACCTTC
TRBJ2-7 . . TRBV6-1 CASSEFGGRPYEQYF TGTGCCAGCAGTGAATTCGGGGGGCGTCCCTACGAGCAGTACTTC
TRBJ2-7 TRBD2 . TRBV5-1 CASSLGTSGFSYEQYF TGCGCCAGCAGCTTGGGGACTAGCGGATTCTCCTACGAGCAGTACTTC
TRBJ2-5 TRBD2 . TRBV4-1 CASSRLTSEQETQYF TGCGCCAGCAGCCGCTTGACTAGCGAGCAAGAGACCCAGTACTTC
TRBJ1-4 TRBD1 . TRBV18 CASSLETGQANEKLFF TGTGCCAGCTCACTAGAAACGGGACAGGCTAATGAAAAACTGTTTTTT
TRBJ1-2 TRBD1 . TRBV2 CASSEWAGGVYGYTF TGTGCCAGCAGTGAGTGGGCAGGGGGCGTCTATGGCTACACCTTC
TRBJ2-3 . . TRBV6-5 CASSTGAADTQYF TGTGCCAGCAGTACAGGAGCTGCAGATACGCAGTATTTT
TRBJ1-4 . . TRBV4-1 CASSQTATNEKLFF TGCGCCAGCAGCCAAACAGCAACTAATGAAAAACTGTTTTTT
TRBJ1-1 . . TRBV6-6 CASSYSSAEAFF TGTGCCAGCAGTTACTCCTCCGCGGAAGCTTTCTTT
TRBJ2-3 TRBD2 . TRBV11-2 CASSRTSGGSDTQYF TGTGCCAGCAGCAGGACTAGCGGGGGGTCAGATACGCAGTATTTT
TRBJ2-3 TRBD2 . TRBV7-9 CASSLRGLAGGWSTDTQYF TGTGCCAGCAGCTTAAGAGGGTTAGCGGGAGGTTGGAGCACAGATACGCAGTATTTT
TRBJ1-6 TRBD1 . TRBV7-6 CASSLGQGARDSPLHF TGTGCCAGCAGCTTAGGACAGGGGGCGAGGGATTCACCCCTCCACTTT
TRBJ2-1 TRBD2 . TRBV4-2 CASSQVKGLAGEDEQFF TGTGCCAGCAGCCAGGTTAAGGGACTAGCGGGAGAAGATGAGCAGTTCTTC
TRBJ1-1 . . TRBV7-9 CASSLLSGAEEAFF TGTGCCAGCAGCTTACTTTCTGGGGCAGAAGAAGCTTTCTTT
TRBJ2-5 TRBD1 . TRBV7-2 CASSQGQGPETQYF TGTGCCAGCAGTCAAGGACAGGGGCCCGAGACCCAGTACTTC
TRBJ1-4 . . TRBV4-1 CASSRQGMRGEKLFF TGCGCCAGCAGCCGCCAGGGGATGAGAGGTGAAAAACTGTTTTTT
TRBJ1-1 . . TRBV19 CASRSEPMNTEAFF TGTGCCAGTAGGAGCGAGCCCATGAACACTGAAGCTTTCTTT
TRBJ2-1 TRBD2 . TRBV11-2 CASSLDQSGTSGRSYNEQFF TGTGCCAGCAGCTTAGATCAAAGCGGGACTAGCGGTCGCTCCTACAATGAGCAGTTCTTC
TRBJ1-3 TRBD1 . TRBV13 CASSFTGTGGHYSGNTIYF TGTGCCAGCAGTTTCACCGGGACAGGGGGCCATTATTCTGGAAACACCATATATTTT
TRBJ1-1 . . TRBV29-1 CSVLLGQLNTEAFF TGCAGCGTTCTACTTGGACAATTGAACACTGAAGCTTTCTTT
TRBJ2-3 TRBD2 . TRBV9 CASSVAPTSGTDTQYF TGTGCCAGCAGCGTAGCCCCCACTAGCGGGACAGATACGCAGTATTTT
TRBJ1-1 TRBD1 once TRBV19 CASSVTGGMNTEAFF TGTGCCAGTAGTGTGACAGGGGGGATGAACACTGAAGCTTTCTTT
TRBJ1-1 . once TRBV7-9 CASSLERSAEAFF TGTGCCAGCAGCTTAGAGCGATCGGCTGAAGCTTTCTTT
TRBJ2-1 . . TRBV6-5 CASRQQGRNEQFF TGTGCCAGCAGACAACAGGGGAGGAATGAGCAGTTCTTC
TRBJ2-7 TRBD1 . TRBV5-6 CASSRDRGEQYF TGTGCCAGCAGCCGGGACAGGGGCGAGCAGTACTTC
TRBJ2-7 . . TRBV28 CASSLRDEQYF TGTGCCAGCAGTTTGCGGGACGAGCAGTACTTC
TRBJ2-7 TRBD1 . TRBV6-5 CASSYSGTGTYEQYF TGTGCCAGCAGTTACTCCGGGACAGGAACCTACGAGCAGTACTTC